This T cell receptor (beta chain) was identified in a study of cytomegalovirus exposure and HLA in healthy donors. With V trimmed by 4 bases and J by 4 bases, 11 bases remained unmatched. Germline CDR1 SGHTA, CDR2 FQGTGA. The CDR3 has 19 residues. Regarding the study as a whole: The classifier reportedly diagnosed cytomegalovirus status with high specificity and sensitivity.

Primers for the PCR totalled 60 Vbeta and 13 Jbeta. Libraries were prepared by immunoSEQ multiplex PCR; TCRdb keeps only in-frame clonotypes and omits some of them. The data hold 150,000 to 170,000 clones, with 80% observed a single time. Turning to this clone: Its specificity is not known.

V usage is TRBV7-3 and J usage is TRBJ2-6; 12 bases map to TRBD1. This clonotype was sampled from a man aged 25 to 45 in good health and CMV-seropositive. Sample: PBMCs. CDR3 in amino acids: CASSSPGQGAIGGANVLTF. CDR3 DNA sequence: TGTGCCAGCAGCTCACCGGGACAGGGGGCTATAGGCGGGGCCAACGTCCTGACTTTC.